The 27 T cell receptor beta chains given below trace back to one sample, sequenced in a study of cytomegalovirus exposure and HLA in healthy donors. The PCR made use of 60 Vbeta and 13 Jbeta primers. TCRdb keeps only in-frame clones here, not all; method: immunoSEQ multiplex PCR. The profile covers more than 85,000 clones, with around 70% appearing a single time and roughly 16% taken by the ten largest. Sequencing was carried out using PBMCs. These receptors were obtained from a woman in her forties or fifties in good health and CMV-seropositive.

The rearrangement joins TRBV19 to TRBJ2-5; 8 nucleotides agree with TRBD1. Trimming took 9 bases from V and 3 from J; bases not matched to a gene: 9. This CDR3 spans 14 amino acids. Germline V gives CDR1 LNHDA, CDR2 SQIVND (reference sequence). The DNA of the CDR3 is TGTGCCAGCCCACGGACAGGGTTGGAAGAGACCCAGTACTTC. Translated: CASPRTGLEETQYF.

The chain employs TRBV11-2 and TRBJ1-4; D is uncertain. Germline assignment: CDR1 SGHAT and CDR2 FQNNGV. The CDR3 length is 16 residues. V was cut by 5 bases and J by 3 bases, with 16 bases left in between. The CDR3 spells CASSRYVAVANEKLFF. The CDR3 nucleotides read TGTGCCAGCAGCCGCTATGTGGCGGTGGCTAATGAAAAACTGTTTTTT.

The chain recombines TRBV6-1 with TRBJ2-7, with D unclear. The germline V gene has CDR1 MNHNS and CDR2 SASEGT. Trimming took 7 bases from V and 2 from J, leaving 15 bases between them. CDR3 length: 14 residues. The CDR3 bases are TGTGCCAGCATTACCCCAACAGTAACCTACGAGCAGTACTTC. Translated: CASITPTVTYEQYF.

V is TRBV4-3 and J is TRBJ2-7; TRBD2 agrees at 13 bases. Trimming cost V 1 base and J 3 bases; bases outside gene matches: 3. Germline V gene data show CDR1 as LGHNA and CDR2 as YSLEER. The CDR3 has 16 amino acids. For the CDR3, the DNA is TGCGCCAGCAGCCAAGGACTAGCGGGAGGACTCTACGAGCAGTACTTC. Amino acids: CASSQGLAGGLYEQYF.

CDR3 sequence: CASSESGDMAEAFF. The DNA for the CDR3 is TGCGCCAGCAGTGAGTCTGGGGACATGGCCGAAGCTTTCTTT. The chain has TRBV10-1 and TRBJ1-1; D might be TRBD1 (6 bases). There are 14 residues in the CDR3. CDR1 and CDR2 from the germline V gene are WNHNN and SYGVQD (reference sequence). Between the trimmed V and J ends, which lost 0 bases and 8 bases, there was a span of 13 bases.

This clone was counted only a few times. V and J are TRBV28 and TRBJ2-3; the match to TRBD1 covers 12 bases. Trimming at V came to 6 bases and at J to 0 bases, leaving 16 bases not matched to a gene. Looked up from germline, CDR1 is MDHEN and CDR2 is SYDVKM. This CDR3 spans 20 amino acids. The CDR3 DNA follows: TGTGCCAGCAGAACCCGGACCCCGGGACAGGGGGCCTATAGCACAGATACGCAGTATTTT. Translated, it gives CASRTRTPGQGAYSTDTQYF. Full variable domain (outside the CDR3, taken from reference TRBV28 and TRBJ2-3): DVKVTQSSRYLVKRTGEKVFLECVQDMDHENMFWYRQDPGLGLRLIYFSYDVKMKEKGDIPEGYSVSREKKERFSLILESASTNQTSMYLCASRTRTPGQGAYSTDTQYFGPGTRLTVL.

This clone was seen a few times. The chain uses TRBV7-9 and TRBJ2-3, with 7 nucleotides matching TRBD1. Germline lookup yields CDR1 SEHNR and CDR2 FQNEAQ (reference sequence). The trim removed 0 bases at V and 2 bases at J, leaving 2 bases unmatched. The CDR3 contains 15 residues. The CDR3 region is CASSLAGQHTDTQYF. The CDR3 DNA sequence: TGTGCCAGCAGCTTAGCGGGACAGCACACAGATACGCAGTATTTT.

The rearrangement links TRBV5-6 to TRBJ1-4; D possibly corresponds to TRBD1 (6 bases). V was cut by 5 bases and J by 10 bases, with 15 bases left in between. CDR1 is SGHDT, CDR2 YYEEEE, per germline. CDR3 length: 13 amino acids. CDR3 residues: CASSGGGGLKLFF. CDR3 in DNA: TGTGCCAGCAGTGGAGGGGGGGGCCTAAAACTGTTTTTT.

This sequence joins TRBV28 and TRBJ2-5, with 11 bases that match TRBD2. The CDR3 spans 15 residues. Unmatched junction bases numbered 4, after V lost 7 bases and J lost 0 bases. Germline CDR1 and CDR2: MDHEN and SYDVKM. CDR3 amino acids: CASKGTSGNQETQYF. The CDR3 region has the DNA TGTGCCAGCAAAGGGACTAGCGGAAACCAAGAGACCCAGTACTTC.

The V gene is TRBV6-1, the J gene TRBJ2-5; perhaps TRBD1 as D (5 bases). This CDR3 has 13 amino acids. Trimming stripped 4 bases from V and 3 bases from J, with 9 bases between. Looked up from germline, CDR1 is MNHNS and CDR2 is SASEGT. CDR3 in DNA: TGTGCCAGCAGTGTAACCAGGGAAGAGACCCAGTACTTC. Protein: CASSVTREETQYF.

This clone showed up just once. This chain links TRBV5-1 with TRBJ2-2, with TRBD2 as a possible D gene (5 bases). The germline CDR1 and CDR2 sequences are SGHRS and YFSETQ. The V and J ends lost 1 base and 6 bases respectively, with 13 bases between them. There are 15 residues in the CDR3. The CDR3 region is CASSLTSFVPGELFF. The CDR3 DNA sequence: TGCGCCAGCAGCTTGACTAGTTTTGTGCCCGGGGAGCTGTTTTTT. Based on the CDR3 plus reference TRBV5-1 and TRBJ2-2, the full variable domain is KAGVTQTPRYLIKTRGQQVTLSCSPISGHRSVSWYQQTPGQGLQFLFEYFSETQRNKGNFPGRFSGRQFSNSRSEMNVSTLELGDSALYLCASSLTSFVPGELFFGEGSRLTVL.

This clone came up once. The chain has TRBV28 and TRBJ1-5; unclear D gene. CDR1 and CDR2 (germline): MDHEN, SYDVKM. The CDR3 sequence is 13 residues long. Trimming left V 3 bases short and J 5 bases short, with 8 bases between. CDR3 in amino acids: CASSFGSHQPQHF. The CDR3 nucleotides are TGTGCCAGCAGTTTCGGGAGCCATCAGCCCCAGCATTTT.

The rearrangement links TRBV6-5 to TRBJ2-5; tentatively, D is TRBD2 (6 bases). This CDR3 comprises 14 residues. Germline CDR1 MNHEY, CDR2 SVGAGI. With 6 bases removed from V and 7 bases from J, the gap between germline ends came to 18 bases. CDR3 in DNA: TGTGCCAGCAGCTCTGCTCGGGGGATGGGGACCCAGTACTTC. It encodes CASSSARGMGTQYF.

The chain employs TRBV21-1 and TRBJ1-5; the table's D call, TRBD1, has no DNA check behind it. TRBV21-1 is listed as a pseudogene. This CDR3 is 16 amino acids long. CDR3 loop: CASSKPPGQGGQPQHF. The CDR3 coding sequence is TGTGCCAGCAGCAAGCCACCGGGACAGGGAGGCCAGCCCCAGCATTTT.

At least ten counts were recorded for this clone. The chain employs TRBV5-5 and TRBJ2-3; tentative D call: TRBD1 (5 bases). Germline CDR1 reads SGHKS; CDR2 reads YYEKEE (reference sequence). CDR3 length: 16 amino acids. The ends were cut back, 3 bases at V and 0 bases at J, with 14 bases in the middle. The CDR3 bases are TGTGCCAGCAGCTCCAGTTGGGGCGGTAGCACAGATACGCAGTATTTT. Its protein is CASSSSWGGSTDTQYF.

V is TRBV28 and J is TRBJ2-7; 7 positions agree with TRBD1. Germline V CDR1 and CDR2: MDHEN, SYDVKM. The CDR3 covers 13 residues. The junction had 5 bases not matched to a gene; V was cut back by 5 bases and J by 4 bases. Written as DNA, the CDR3 is TGTGCCAGCAGTCCAGGGGGATGGTACGAGCAGTACTTC. Its translation: CASSPGGWYEQYF.

This clone was observed a few times. The chain combines TRBV11-2 with TRBJ2-1; TRBD2 matches 10 bases. Trimming removed 5 bases from V and 4 bases from J; junction bases left unmatched: 5. This CDR3 has 15 amino acids. The V gene's germline CDR1 is SGHAT and CDR2 FQNNGV. This chain's CDR3 is CASSPTSGDYNEQFF. CDR3 nucleotides: TGTGCCAGCAGCCCTACTAGCGGGGATTACAATGAGCAGTTCTTC.

The CDR3 coding sequence is TGTGCCAGCAACCGAGGGGGAACCTACGAGCAGTACTTC. This sequence encodes CASNRGGTYEQYF. The chain carries TRBV6-6 and TRBJ2-7, with a possible D match to TRBD1 (6 bases). The CDR3 extends over 13 amino acids. CDR1 is MNHNY, CDR2 SVGAGI, per germline (reference sequence). The V and J ends lost 7 bases and 2 bases respectively, with 12 bases between them.

The chain recombines TRBV4-2 with TRBJ2-3; D may be TRBD2 (6 bases). The germline V and J ends were trimmed by 1 base and 3 bases, with 11 bases remaining between them. The CDR3 loop spans 15 amino acids. CDR1 is LGHNA, CDR2 YNFKEQ, per germline. CDR3 protein: CASSQATGVTDTQYF. The DNA of the CDR3 is TGTGCCAGCAGCCAAGCGACGGGAGTAACAGATACGCAGTATTTT.

The chain joins TRBV7-2 to TRBJ2-4; D may be TRBD1 (5 bases). Germline CDR1 is SGHTA and CDR2 is FQGNSA. The V and J ends lost 0 bases and 7 bases respectively, with 7 bases between them. CDR3 length: 13 amino acids. The CDR3 here is CASSLAAGNIQYF. The CDR3, as DNA: TGTGCCAGCAGCTTAGCGGCAGGGAACATTCAGTACTTC.

A few counts support this clone. This sequence joins TRBV14 and TRBJ1-2; D may be TRBD1 (6 bases). Germline lookup yields CDR1 SGHDN and CDR2 FVKESK. V lost 0 bases and J lost 9, with 14 bases in between. The CDR3 sequence is 14 residues long. The CDR3 sequence is CASSQEMTGVSYTF. Written as DNA, the CDR3 is TGTGCCAGCAGCCAAGAAATGACAGGAGTAAGCTACACCTTC.

V and J are TRBV6-6 and TRBJ1-6; D perhaps matches TRBD1 (6 bases). Germline CDR1 is MNHNY and CDR2 is SVGAGI (reference sequence). The CDR3 loop spans 16 amino acids. V was cut by 2 bases and J by 9 bases, with 17 bases left in between. CDR3 amino acids: CASSYAEAGAGSPLHF. DNA of the CDR3: TGTGCCAGCAGTTACGCCGAGGCAGGGGCTGGTTCACCCCTCCACTTT.

This chain joins TRBV12-5 and TRBJ1-2; 7 bases are a match to TRBD1. Germline V lookup: CDR1 LGHNT, CDR2 FRNRAP. The junction had 2 bases not matched to a gene; V was cut back by 1 base and J by 3 bases. The CDR3 runs 14 residues. The CDR3 sequence: CASGLEDRYYGYTF. The CDR3, as DNA: TGTGCTAGTGGTTTGGAGGACAGGTACTATGGCTACACCTTC. Complete variable domain (other parts from reference TRBV12-5 and TRBJ1-2): DARVTQTPRHKVTEMGQEVTMRCQPILGHNTVFWYRQTMMQGLELLAYFRNRAPLDDSGMPKDRFSAEMPDATLATLKIQPSEPRDSAVYFCASGLEDRYYGYTFGSGTRLTVV.

The rearrangement uses TRBV7-8 and TRBJ2-2; the match to TRBD1 covers 9 bases. CDR3 size: 16 residues. The ends lost 1 base at V and 7 bases at J; junction bases unmatched: 7. Germline values: CDR1 SGHVS, CDR2 FQNEAQ. CDR3 sequence (DNA): TGTGCCAGCAGCTTAGACAGGGGGCCTCTGGGCGGGGAGCTGTTTTTT. The encoded protein is CASSLDRGPLGGELFF.

The rearrangement joins TRBV25-1 to TRBJ1-4; D is unresolved. Germline V gene data show CDR1 as MGHDK and CDR2 as SYGVNS. This CDR3 is 12 amino acids long. V lost 4 bases and J lost 11, with 11 bases in between. Here the CDR3 DNA reads TGTGCCAGCAGTGCCCCCCGGGGTAAACTGTTTTTT. Translating it yields CASSAPRGKLFF.

The chain is built from TRBV6-1 and TRBJ1-1, with D unresolved. The CDR3 consists of 12 residues. Germline-derived CDR1 and CDR2 are MNHNS and SASEGT. The V and J ends lost 3 bases and 9 bases respectively, with 11 bases between them. The CDR3 protein is CASSEVQSKAFF. CDR3 nucleotide sequence: TGTGCCAGCAGTGAGGTGCAGTCGAAAGCTTTCTTT.

This clone was picked up a small number of times. V is TRBV18 and J is TRBJ2-5, with 15 bases lining up with TRBD2. Trimming took 3 bases from V and 2 from J; bases not matched to a gene: 7. From germline, CDR1 is KGHSH and CDR2 LQKENI. This CDR3 spans 18 amino acids. The CDR3 sequence: CASSPGTSGRLLQETQYF. In nucleotides, the CDR3 is TGTGCCAGCTCACCCGGGACTAGCGGGAGGTTACTACAAGAGACCCAGTACTTC. Looking up the rest from reference TRBV18 and TRBJ2-5 gives the full variable domain: NAGVMQNPRHLVRRRGQEARLRCSPMKGHSHVYWYRQLPEEGLKFMVYLQKENIIDESGMPKERFSAEFPKEGPSILRIQQVVRGDSAAYFCASSPGTSGRLLQETQYFGPGTRLLVL.